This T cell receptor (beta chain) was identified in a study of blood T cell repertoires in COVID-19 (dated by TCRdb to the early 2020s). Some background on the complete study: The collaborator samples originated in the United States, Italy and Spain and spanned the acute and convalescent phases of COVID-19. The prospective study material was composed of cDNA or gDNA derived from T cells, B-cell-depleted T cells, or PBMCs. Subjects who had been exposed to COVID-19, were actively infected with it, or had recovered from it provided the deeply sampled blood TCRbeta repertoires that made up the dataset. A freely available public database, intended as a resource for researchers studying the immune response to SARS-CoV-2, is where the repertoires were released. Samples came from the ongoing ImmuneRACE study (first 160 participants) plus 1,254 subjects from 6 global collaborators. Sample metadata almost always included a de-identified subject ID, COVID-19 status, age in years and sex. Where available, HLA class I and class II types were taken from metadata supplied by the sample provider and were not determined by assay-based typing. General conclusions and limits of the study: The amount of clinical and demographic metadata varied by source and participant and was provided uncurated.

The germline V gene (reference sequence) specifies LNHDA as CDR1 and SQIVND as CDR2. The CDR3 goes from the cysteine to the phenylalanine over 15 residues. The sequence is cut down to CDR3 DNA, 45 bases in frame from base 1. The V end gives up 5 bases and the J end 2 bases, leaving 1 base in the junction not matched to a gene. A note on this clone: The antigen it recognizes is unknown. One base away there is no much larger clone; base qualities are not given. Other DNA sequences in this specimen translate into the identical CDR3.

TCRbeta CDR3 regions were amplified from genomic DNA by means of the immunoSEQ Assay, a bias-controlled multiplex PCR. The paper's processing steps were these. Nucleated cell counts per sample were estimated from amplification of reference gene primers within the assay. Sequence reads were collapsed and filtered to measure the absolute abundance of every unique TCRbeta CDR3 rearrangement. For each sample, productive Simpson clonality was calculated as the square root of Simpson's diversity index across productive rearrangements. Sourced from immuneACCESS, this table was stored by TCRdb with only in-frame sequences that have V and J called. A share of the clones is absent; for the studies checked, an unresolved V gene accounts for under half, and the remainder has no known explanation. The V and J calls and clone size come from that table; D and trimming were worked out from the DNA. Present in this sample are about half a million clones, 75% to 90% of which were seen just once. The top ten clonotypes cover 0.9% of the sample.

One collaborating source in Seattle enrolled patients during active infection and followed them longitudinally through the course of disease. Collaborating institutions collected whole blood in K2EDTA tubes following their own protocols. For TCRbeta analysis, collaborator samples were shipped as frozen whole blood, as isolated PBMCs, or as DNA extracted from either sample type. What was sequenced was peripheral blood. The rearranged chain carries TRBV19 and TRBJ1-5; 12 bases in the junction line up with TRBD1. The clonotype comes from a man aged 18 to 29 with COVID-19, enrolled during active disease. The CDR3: CASSGTGGGNQPQHF. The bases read TGTGCCAGTAGTGGGACAGGGGGCGGCAATCAGCCCCAGCATTTT.